This TCR beta chain was captured by sequencing in a study of T cells after yellow fever vaccination. General study results and limits: Secondary responses were weaker yet peaked faster, day 5 versus 15.

TCRdb called the 5' RACE reads again in MiXCR, with one record for every CDR3 protein. The sample includes 110,000 to 150,000 distinct CDR3 sequences, 6.6% of them seen just once. Many counts were recorded for this clonotype. No antigen is known for it. Trimming removed 2 bases from V and 7 bases from J, with 15 bases in between. The CDR3 runs 14 residues. Germline-derived CDR1 and CDR2 are GTSNPN and SVGIG (reference sequence). The origin of this receptor is a man younger than 45 who received the YFV17D yellow fever vaccine. V and J are TRBV30 and TRBJ1-5, with D possibly matching TRBD1 (5 bases). The source material was CD4+ T cells sorted from PBMCs, sampled 10 days after the yellow fever booster vaccination. CDR3 residues: CAWSRVGGRQPQHF. CDR3 DNA: TGTGCCTGGAGTAGGGTTGGGGGACGACAGCCCCAGCATTTT.